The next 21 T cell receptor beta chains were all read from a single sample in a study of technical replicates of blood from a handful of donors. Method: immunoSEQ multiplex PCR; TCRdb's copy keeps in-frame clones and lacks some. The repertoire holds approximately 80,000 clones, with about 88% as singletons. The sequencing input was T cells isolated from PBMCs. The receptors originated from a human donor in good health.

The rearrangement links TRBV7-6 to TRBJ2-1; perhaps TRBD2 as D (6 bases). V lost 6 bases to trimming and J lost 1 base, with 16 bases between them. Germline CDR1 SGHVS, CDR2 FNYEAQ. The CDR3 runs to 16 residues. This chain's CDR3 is CASSLSSGLSYNEQFF. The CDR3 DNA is TGTGCCAGCAGTCTTAGTTCAGGACTATCCTACAATGAGCAGTTCTTC. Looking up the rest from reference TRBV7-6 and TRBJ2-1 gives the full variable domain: GAGVSQSPRYKVTKRGQDVALRCDPISGHVSLYWYRQALGQGPEFLTYFNYEAQQDKSGLPNDRFSAERPEGSISTLTIQRTEQRDSAMYRCASSLSSGLSYNEQFFGPGTRLTVL.

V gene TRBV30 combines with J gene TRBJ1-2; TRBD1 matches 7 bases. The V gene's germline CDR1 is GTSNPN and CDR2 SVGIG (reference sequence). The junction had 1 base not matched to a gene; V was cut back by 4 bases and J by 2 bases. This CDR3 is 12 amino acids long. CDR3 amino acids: CAWTGGNYGYTF. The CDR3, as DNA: TGTGCCTGGACAGGGGGAAACTATGGCTACACCTTC.

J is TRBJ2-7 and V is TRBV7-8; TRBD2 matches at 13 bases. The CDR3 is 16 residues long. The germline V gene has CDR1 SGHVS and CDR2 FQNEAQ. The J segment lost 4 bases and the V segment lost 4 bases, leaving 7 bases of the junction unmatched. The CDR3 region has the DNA TGTGCCAGCAGCTCCTGGACTAGCGGGAGTAGGTACGAGCAGTACTTC. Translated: CASSSWTSGSRYEQYF. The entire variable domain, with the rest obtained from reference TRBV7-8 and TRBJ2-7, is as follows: GAGVSQSPRYKVAKRGQDVALRCDPISGHVSLFWYQQALGQGPEFLTYFQNEAQLDKSGLPSDRFFAERPEGSVSTLKIQRTQQEDSAVYLCASSSWTSGSRYEQYFGPGTRLTVT.

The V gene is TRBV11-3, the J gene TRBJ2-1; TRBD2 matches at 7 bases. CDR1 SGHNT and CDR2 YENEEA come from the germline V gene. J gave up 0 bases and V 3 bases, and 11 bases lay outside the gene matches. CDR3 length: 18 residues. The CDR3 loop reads CASSFPSVAGSSYNEQFF. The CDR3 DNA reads TGTGCCAGCAGCTTTCCCTCGGTAGCGGGCAGCTCCTACAATGAGCAGTTCTTC.

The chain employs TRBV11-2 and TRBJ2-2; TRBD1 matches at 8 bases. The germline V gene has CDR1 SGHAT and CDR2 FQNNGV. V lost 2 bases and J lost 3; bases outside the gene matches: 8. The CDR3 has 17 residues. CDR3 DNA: TGTGCCAGCAGCTTAAGCCCCGGACAGGGTTACACCGGGGAGCTGTTTTTT. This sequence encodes CASSLSPGQGYTGELFF.

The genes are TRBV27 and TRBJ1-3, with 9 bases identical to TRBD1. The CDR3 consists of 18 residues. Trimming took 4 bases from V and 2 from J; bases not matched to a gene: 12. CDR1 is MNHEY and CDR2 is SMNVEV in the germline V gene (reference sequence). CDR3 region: CASSSTGQGRGTGNTIYF. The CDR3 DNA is TGTGCCAGCAGTTCAACGGGACAGGGTCGGGGGACTGGAAACACCATATATTTT.

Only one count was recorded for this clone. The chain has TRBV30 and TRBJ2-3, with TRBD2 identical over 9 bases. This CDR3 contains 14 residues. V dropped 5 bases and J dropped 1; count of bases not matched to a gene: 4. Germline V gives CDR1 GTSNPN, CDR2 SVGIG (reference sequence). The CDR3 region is CAWGRLAGTDTQYF. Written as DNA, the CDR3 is TGTGCCTGGGGAAGACTAGCGGGCACAGATACGCAGTATTTT.

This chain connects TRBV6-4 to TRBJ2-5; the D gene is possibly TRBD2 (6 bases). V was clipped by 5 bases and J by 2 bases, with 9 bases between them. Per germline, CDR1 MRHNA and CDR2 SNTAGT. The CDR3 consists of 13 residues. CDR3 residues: CASSRDLQETQYF. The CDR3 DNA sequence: TGTGCCAGCAGTCGGGACTTACAAGAGACCCAGTACTTC.

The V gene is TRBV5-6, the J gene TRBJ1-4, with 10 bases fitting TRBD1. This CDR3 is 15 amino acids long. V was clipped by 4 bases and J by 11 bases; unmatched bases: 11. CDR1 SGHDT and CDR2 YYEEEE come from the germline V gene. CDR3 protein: CASSVRTGGMEKLFF. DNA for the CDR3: TGTGCCAGCAGCGTCCGGACAGGGGGTATGGAGAAACTGTTTTTT.

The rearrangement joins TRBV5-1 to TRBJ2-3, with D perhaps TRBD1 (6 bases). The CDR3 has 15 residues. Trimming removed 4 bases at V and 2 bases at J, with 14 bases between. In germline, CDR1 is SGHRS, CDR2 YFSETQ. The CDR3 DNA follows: TGCGCCAGCAGCCCAGCAGGGGACCCCACAGATACGCAGTATTTT. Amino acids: CASSPAGDPTDTQYF.

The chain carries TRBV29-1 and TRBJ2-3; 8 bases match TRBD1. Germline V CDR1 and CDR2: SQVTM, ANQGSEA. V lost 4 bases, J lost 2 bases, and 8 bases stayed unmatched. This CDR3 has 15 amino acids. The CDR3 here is CSVVETGAITDTQYF. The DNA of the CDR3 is TGCAGCGTTGTAGAGACAGGGGCCATCACAGATACGCAGTATTTT.

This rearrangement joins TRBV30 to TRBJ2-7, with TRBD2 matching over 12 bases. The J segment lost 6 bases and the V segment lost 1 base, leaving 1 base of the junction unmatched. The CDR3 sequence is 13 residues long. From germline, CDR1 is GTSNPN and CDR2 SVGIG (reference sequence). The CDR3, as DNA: TGTGCCTGGAGTGGACTAGCGGGAGTCGAGCAGTACTTC. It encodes CAWSGLAGVEQYF.

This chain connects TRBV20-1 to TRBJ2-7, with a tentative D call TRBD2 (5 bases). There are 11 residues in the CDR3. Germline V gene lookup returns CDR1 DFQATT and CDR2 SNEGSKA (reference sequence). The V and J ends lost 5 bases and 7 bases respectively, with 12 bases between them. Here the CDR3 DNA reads TGCAGTGCTCTCCGGACTGAAGAGCAGTACTTC. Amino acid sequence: CSALRTEEQYF.

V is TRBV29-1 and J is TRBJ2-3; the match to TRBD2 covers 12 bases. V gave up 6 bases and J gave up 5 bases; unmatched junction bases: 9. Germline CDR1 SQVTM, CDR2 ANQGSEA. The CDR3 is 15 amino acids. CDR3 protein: CSVQPTSGRVDTQYF. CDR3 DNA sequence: TGCAGCGTCCAACCGACTAGCGGGAGAGTAGATACGCAGTATTTT.

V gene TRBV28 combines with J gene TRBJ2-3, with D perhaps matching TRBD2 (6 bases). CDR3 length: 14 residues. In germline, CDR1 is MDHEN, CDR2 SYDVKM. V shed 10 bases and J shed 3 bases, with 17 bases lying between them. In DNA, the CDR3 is TGTGCCACCGAGGAGGGCTCGGGGACAGATACGCAGTATTTT. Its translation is CATEEGSGTDTQYF. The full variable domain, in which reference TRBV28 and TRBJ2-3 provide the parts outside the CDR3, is DVKVTQSSRYLVKRTGEKVFLECVQDMDHENMFWYRQDPGLGLRLIYFSYDVKMKEKGDIPEGYSVSREKKERFSLILESASTNQTSMYLCATEEGSGTDTQYFGPGTRLTVL.

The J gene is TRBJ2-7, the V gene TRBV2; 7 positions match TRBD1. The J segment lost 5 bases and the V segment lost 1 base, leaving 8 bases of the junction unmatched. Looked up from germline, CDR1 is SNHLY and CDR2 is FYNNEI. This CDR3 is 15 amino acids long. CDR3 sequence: CASSEETGLINEQYF. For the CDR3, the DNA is TGTGCCAGCAGTGAAGAGACAGGGCTTATCAACGAGCAGTACTTC. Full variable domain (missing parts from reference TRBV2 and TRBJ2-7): EPEVTQTPSHQVTQMGQEVILRCVPISNHLYFYWYRQILGQKVEFLVSFYNNEISEKSEIFDDQFSVERPDGSNFTLKIRSTKLEDSAMYFCASSEETGLINEQYFGPGTRLTVT.

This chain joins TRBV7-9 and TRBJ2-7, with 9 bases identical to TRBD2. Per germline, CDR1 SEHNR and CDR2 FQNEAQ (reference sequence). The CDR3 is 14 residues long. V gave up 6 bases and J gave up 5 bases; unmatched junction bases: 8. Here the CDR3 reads CASRLSGSSDEQYF. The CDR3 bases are TGTGCCAGCAGACTTAGCGGGAGCAGCGACGAGCAGTACTTC. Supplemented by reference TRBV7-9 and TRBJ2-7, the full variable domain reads DTGVSQNPRHKITKRGQNVTFRCDPISEHNRLYWYRQTLGQGPEFLTYFQNEAQLEKSRLLSDRFSAERPKGSFSTLEIQRTEQGDSAMYLCASRLSGSSDEQYFGPGTRLTVT.

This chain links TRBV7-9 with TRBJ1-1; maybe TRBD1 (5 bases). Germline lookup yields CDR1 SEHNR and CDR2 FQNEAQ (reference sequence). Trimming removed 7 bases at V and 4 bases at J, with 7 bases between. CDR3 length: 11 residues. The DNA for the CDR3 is TGTGCCAGCACCCAGGGCACTGAAGCTTTCTTT. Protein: CASTQGTEAFF.

The CDR3 sequence: CASSLSSAVGYEQYF. For the CDR3, the DNA is TGTGCCAGCAGCTTGTCGAGCGCGGTGGGCTACGAGCAGTACTTC. The rearrangement uses TRBV7-3 and TRBJ2-7; D ambiguous. The CDR3 runs to 15 residues. The germline V and J ends were trimmed by 3 bases and 3 bases, with 15 bases remaining between them. Germline CDR1 and CDR2: SGHTA and FQGTGA.

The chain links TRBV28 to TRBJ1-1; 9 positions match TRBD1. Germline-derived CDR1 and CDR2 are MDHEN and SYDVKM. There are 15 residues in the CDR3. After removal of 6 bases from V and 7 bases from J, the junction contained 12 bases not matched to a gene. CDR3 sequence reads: CASRGGWTGDGEAFF. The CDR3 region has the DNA TGTGCCAGCAGGGGGGGTTGGACAGGGGACGGTGAAGCTTTCTTT.

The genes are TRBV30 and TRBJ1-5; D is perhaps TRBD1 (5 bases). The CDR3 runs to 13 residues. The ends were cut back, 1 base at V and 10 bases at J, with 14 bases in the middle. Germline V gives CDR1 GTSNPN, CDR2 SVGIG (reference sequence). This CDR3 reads CAWSERIQGPQHF. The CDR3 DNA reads TGTGCCTGGAGTGAAAGGATCCAGGGCCCCCAGCATTTT.